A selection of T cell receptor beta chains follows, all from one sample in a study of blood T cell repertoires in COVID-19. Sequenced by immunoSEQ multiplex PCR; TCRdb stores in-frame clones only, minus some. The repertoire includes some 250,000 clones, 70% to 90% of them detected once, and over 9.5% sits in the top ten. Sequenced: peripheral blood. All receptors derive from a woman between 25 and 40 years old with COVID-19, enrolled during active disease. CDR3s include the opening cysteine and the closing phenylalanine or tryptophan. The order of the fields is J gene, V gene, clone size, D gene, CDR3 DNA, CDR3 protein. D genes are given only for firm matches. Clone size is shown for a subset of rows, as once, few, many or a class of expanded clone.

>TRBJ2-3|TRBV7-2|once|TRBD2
TGTGCCAGCAGCTTTAGCGGGGGGCAAGGAGATACGCAGTATTTT
CASSFSGGQGDTQYF
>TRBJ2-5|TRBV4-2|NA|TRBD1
TGTGCCAGCAGCCAAGAACCCACAGGGGGCTGGGCTGAGACCCAGTACTTC
CASSQEPTGGWAETQYF
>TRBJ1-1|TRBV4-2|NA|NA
TGTGCCAGCAGCGAAGGACAGCCTGAAGCTTTCTTT
CASSEGQPEAFF
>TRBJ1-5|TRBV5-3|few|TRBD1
TGTGCCAGATACCACGACAGGGTAGTCAATCAGCCCCAGCATTTT
CARYHDRVVNQPQHF
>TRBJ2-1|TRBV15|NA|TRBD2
TGTGCCACCAGACCCCAGCGGGGCTACAATGAGCAGTTCTTC
CATRPQRGYNEQFF
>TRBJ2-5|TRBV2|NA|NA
TGTGCCAGCAGTCAACAGGGTTGGGAGGAGACCCAGTACTTC
CASSQQGWEETQYF
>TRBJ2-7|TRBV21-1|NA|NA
TGTGCCAGCAGCAAACTAAGATCGAGAGGGTGGGAGCAGTACTTC
CASSKLRSRGWEQYF
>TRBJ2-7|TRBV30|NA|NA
TGTGCCTGGAGTCTCTTCTCCTACGAGCAGTACTTC
CAWSLFSYEQYF
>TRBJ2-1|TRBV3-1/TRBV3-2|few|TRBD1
TGTGCCAGCAGCCCACAGGGGGGTTATGGTGAGCAGTTCTTC
CASSPQGGYGEQFF
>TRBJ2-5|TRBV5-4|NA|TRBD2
TGTGCCAGCAGCCCGAGCGGGGGGGGAGAGACCCAGTACTTC
CASSPSGGGETQYF
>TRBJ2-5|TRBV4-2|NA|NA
TGTGCCAGCAGCCAAGATCATAGGACAGAGGGGATTGAGACCCAGTACTTC
CASSQDHRTEGIETQYF